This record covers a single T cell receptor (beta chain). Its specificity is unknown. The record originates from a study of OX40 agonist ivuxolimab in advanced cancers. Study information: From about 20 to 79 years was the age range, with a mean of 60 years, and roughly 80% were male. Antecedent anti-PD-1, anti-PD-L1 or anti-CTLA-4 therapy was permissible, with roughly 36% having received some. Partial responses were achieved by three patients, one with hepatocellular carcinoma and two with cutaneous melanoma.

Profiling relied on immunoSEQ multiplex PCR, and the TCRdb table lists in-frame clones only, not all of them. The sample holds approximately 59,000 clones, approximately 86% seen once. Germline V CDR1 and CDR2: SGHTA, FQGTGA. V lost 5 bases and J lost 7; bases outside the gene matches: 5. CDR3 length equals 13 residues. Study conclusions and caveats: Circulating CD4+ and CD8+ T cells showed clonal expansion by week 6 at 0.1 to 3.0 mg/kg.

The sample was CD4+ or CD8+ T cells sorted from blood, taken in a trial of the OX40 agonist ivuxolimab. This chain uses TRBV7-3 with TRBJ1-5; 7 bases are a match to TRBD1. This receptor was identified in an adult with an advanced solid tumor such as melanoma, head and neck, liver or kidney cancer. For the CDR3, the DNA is TGTGCCAGCAGCAGAACACAGGGGCAGCCCCAGCATTTT. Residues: CASSRTQGQPQHF.